This TCR beta chain is from a study of blood T cell repertoires in COVID-19. Study at large: T cells, B-cell-depleted T cells, or PBMCs supplied cDNA or gDNA.

Authors' processing steps: Amplification of reference gene primers was used by the study to estimate nucleated cell counts. Clones were sequenced by immunoSEQ multiplex PCR, and TCRdb holds only the in-frame ones, with some missing. V, J and clone size were drawn from that table, and D and trimming were deduced from the DNA. The sample records 300,000 to 400,000 clones, around 89% being singletons. Enrolment of Seattle patients took place during active infection, and they were followed longitudinally. The V gene end was trimmed by 5 bases and the J gene end by 3 bases; junction bases not matched to a gene: 8. This CDR3 has 15 amino acids. CDR1 is SGHVS and CDR2 is FNYEAQ in the germline V gene.

The TCR was taken from a woman aged 25 to 39 with COVID-19, enrolled during active disease. The chain combines TRBV7-6 with TRBJ1-1; 8 bases line up with TRBD1. The sample was peripheral blood. In DNA, the CDR3 is TGTGCCAGCAGCCCAGGGGGCTCGAGCTACACTGAAGCTTTCTTT. Residues: CASSPGGSSYTEAFF.